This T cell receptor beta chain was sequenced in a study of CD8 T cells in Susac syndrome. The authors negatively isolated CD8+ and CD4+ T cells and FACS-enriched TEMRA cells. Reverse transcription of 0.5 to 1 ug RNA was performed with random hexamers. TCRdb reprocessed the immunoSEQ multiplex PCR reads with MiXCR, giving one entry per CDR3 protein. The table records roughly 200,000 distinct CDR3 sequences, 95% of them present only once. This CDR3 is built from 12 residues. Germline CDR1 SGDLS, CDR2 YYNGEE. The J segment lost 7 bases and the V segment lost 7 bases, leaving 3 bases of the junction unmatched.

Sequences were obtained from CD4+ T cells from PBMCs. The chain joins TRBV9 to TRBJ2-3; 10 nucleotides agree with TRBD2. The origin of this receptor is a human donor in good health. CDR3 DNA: TGTGCCAGCGCTAGCGGGAGATATACGCAGTATTTT. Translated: CASASGRYTQYF.